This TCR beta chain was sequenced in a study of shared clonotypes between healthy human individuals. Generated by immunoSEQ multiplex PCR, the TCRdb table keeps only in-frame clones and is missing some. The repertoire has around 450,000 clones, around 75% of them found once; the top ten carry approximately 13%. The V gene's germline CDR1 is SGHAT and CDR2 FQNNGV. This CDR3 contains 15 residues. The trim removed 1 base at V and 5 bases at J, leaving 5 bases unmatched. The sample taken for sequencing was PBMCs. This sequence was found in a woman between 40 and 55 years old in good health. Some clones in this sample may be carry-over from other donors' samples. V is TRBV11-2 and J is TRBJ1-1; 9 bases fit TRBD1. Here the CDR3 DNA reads TGTGCCAGCAGCTTAGCCGGGACAGGGCGTACTGAAGCTTTCTTT. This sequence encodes CASSLAGTGRTEAFF.